This is a list of T cell receptor beta chains from one sample in a study of beta chain features in type 1 diabetes. Using immunoSEQ multiplex PCR, the repertoire was profiled, and TCRdb retains in-frame clones only, with some absent. The data show 630,000 or so clones, over 11% seen once. The sample taken for sequencing was naive CD4+ T cells from blood. These receptors were taken from a man aged 18-30 years with type 1 diabetes. Both conserved end residues are part of each CDR3. The order of the fields is clone size, D gene, V gene, J gene, CDR3 DNA, CDR3 protein. A D gene is named only where the DNA matches it firmly. Some rows have no size entry. The others give once, few or many, or a class for an expanded clone.

clone size: .
D gene: TRBD1
V gene: TRBV4-3
J gene: TRBJ1-1
CDR3 DNA: TGCGCCAGCAGCCAAGGTTTTTCAGGGGGCATGAACACTGAAGCTTTCTTT
CDR3 protein: CASSQGFSGGMNTEAFF

clone size: many
D gene: .
V gene: TRBV14
J gene: TRBJ2-4
CDR3 DNA: TGTGCCAGCAGCCTCGCGGGGAACATAAACATTCAGTACTTC
CDR3 protein: CASSLAGNINIQYF

clone size: .
D gene: .
V gene: TRBV6-1
J gene: TRBJ2-4
CDR3 DNA: TGTGCCAGCAGTGGCGTACAGGGTTGGATTGCCAAAAACATTCAGTACTTC
CDR3 protein: CASSGVQGWIAKNIQYF

clone size: .
D gene: .
V gene: TRBV5-1
J gene: TRBJ2-2
CDR3 DNA: TGCGCCAGCAGCTTGTTGGCAGTAGCCCCCGGGGAGCTGTTTTTT
CDR3 protein: CASSLLAVAPGELFF

clone size: .
D gene: TRBD2
V gene: TRBV28
J gene: TRBJ2-1
CDR3 DNA: TGTGCCAGCAGTTCCTTAGCGGGGGGCCCCGCCGGCCTGTTCTTC
CDR3 protein: CASSSLAGGPAGLFF

clone size: few
D gene: .
V gene: TRBV30
J gene: TRBJ1-2
CDR3 DNA: TGTGCCTGGAGTCCAGGTGGTGGCTACACCTTC
CDR3 protein: CAWSPGGGYTF

clone size: .
D gene: .
V gene: TRBV29-1
J gene: TRBJ2-5
CDR3 DNA: TGCAGCGTTGCCCCAGGGATAGAGACCCAGTACTTC
CDR3 protein: CSVAPGIETQYF

clone size: few
D gene: TRBD2
V gene: TRBV10-3
J gene: TRBJ2-7
CDR3 DNA: TGTGCCATCACCGACGGGACTAGCGGGGTCTACGAGCAGTACTTC
CDR3 protein: CAITDGTSGVYEQYF

clone size: few
D gene: TRBD2
V gene: TRBV7-2
J gene: TRBJ2-7
CDR3 DNA: TGTGCCAGCAGAGGACTAGCGGGGGGCGGGACCTACGAGCAGTACTTC
CDR3 protein: CASRGLAGGGTYEQYF

clone size: few
D gene: .
V gene: TRBV2
J gene: TRBJ2-3
CDR3 DNA: TGTGCCAGCAGTGAGCAGACATTTGGGTCCGCAGATACGCAGTATTTT
CDR3 protein: CASSEQTFGSADTQYF

clone size: .
D gene: TRBD2
V gene: TRBV30
J gene: TRBJ2-1
CDR3 DNA: TGTGCCTGGAGTGGTACTAGCGGGAGGAAGGGCACCTACAATGAGCAGTTCTTC
CDR3 protein: CAWSGTSGRKGTYNEQFF

clone size: few
D gene: .
V gene: TRBV6-6
J gene: TRBJ2-3
CDR3 DNA: TGTGCCAGCAACCACAGGGTCCCCTTCACAGATACGCAGTATTTT
CDR3 protein: CASNHRVPFTDTQYF

clone size: few
D gene: TRBD1
V gene: TRBV30
J gene: TRBJ1-2
CDR3 DNA: TGTGCCTGGGAACTATGGACAGGGCGCGGCTACACCTTC
CDR3 protein: CAWELWTGRGYTF

clone size: .
D gene: .
V gene: TRBV7-9
J gene: TRBJ2-3
CDR3 DNA: TGTGCCAGCAGCTGGGCGCAGGGGTTCGGAGATACGCAGTATTTT
CDR3 protein: CASSWAQGFGDTQYF

clone size: .
D gene: .
V gene: TRBV14
J gene: TRBJ2-1
CDR3 DNA: TGTGCCAGCAGCCCGAGAGGGACATCATTCTACAATGAGCAGTTCTTC
CDR3 protein: CASSPRGTSFYNEQFF

clone size: .
D gene: .
V gene: TRBV28
J gene: TRBJ2-7
CDR3 DNA: TGTGCCAGCAGTTTAGGGCCCAGGTACTCCTACGAGCAGTACTTC
CDR3 protein: CASSLGPRYSYEQYF

clone size: few
D gene: .
V gene: TRBV15
J gene: TRBJ1-5
CDR3 DNA: TGTGCCACCAGCAGAGATCCGGGGTTCAATCAGCCCCAGCATTTT
CDR3 protein: CATSRDPGFNQPQHF

clone size: .
D gene: TRBD2
V gene: TRBV5-6
J gene: TRBJ2-1
CDR3 DNA: TGTGCCAGCAGCTTGGCCTCTTCCGGGGGGAATGAGCAGTTCTTC
CDR3 protein: CASSLASSGGNEQFF

clone size: .
D gene: TRBD2
V gene: TRBV2
J gene: TRBJ2-1
CDR3 DNA: TGTGCCAGCAGTGAGAGACTAGCGGGAGTTGGGTCCTACAATGAGCAGTTCTTC
CDR3 protein: CASSERLAGVGSYNEQFF

clone size: .
D gene: TRBD1
V gene: TRBV29-1
J gene: TRBJ2-3
CDR3 DNA: TGCAGCGTTGGGGACCGAACCGGGACAGCCCTCAGGAATACGCAGTATTTT
CDR3 protein: CSVGDRTGTALRNTQYF

clone size: .
D gene: TRBD2
V gene: TRBV10-3
J gene: TRBJ2-3
CDR3 DNA: TGTGCCATCAGCTGGACTAGCGGATTCACAGATACGCAGTATTTT
CDR3 protein: CAISWTSGFTDTQYF

clone size: few
D gene: .
V gene: TRBV6-4
J gene: TRBJ1-1
CDR3 DNA: TGTGCCAGGAGAAGGCCTAACACTGAAGCTTTCTTT
CDR3 protein: CARRRPNTEAFF